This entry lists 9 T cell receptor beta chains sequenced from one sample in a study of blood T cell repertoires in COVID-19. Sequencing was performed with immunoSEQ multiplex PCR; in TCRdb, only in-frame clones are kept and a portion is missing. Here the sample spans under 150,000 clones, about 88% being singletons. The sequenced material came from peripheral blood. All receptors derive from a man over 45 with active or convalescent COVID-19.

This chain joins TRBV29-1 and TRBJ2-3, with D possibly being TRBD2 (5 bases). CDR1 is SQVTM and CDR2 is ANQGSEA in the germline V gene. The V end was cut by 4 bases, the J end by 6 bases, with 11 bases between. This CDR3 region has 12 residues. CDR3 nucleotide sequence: TGCAGCGTTGCTAGCTCCGGGGATACGCAGTATTTT. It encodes CSVASSGDTQYF.

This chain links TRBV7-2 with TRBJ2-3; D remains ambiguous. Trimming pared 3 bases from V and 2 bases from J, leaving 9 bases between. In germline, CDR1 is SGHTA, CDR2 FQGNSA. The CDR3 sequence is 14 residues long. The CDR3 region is CASSFRSPTDTQYF. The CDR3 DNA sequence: TGTGCCAGCAGCTTCAGGTCCCCCACAGATACGCAGTATTTT.

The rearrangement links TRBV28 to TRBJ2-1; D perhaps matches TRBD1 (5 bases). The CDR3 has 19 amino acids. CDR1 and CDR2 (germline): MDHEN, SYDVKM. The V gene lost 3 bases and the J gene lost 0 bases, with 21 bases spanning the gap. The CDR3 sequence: CASSFRQGVRALSYNEQFF. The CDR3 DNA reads TGTGCCAGCAGTTTTCGGCAGGGTGTTCGGGCCCTCTCCTACAATGAGCAGTTCTTC.

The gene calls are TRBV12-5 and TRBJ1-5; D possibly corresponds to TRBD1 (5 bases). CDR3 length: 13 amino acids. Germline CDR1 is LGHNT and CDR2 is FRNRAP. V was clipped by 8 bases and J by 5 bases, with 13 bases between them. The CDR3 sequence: CASSKGGDQPQHF. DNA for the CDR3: TGTGCTAGTAGCAAAGGAGGGGATCAGCCCCAGCATTTT.

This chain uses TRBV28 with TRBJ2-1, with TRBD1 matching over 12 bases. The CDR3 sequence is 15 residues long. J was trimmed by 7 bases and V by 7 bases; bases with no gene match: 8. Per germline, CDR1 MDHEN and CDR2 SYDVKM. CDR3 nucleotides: TGTGCCAGCACCACCGGGACAGGGGGCTCGAATGAGCAGTTCTTC. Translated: CASTTGTGGSNEQFF.

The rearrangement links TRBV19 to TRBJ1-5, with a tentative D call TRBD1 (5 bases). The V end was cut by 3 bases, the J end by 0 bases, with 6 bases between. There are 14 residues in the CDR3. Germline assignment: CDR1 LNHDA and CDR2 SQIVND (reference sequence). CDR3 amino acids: CASSMQGSNQPQHF. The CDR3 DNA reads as TGTGCCAGTAGTATGCAGGGTAGCAATCAGCCCCAGCATTTT.

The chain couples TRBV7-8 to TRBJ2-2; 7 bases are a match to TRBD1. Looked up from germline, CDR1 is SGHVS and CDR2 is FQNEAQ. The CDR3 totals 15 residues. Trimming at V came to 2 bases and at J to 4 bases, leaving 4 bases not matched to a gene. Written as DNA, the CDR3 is TGTGCCAGCAGCTTAATCTACAGGGGCACCGGGGAGCTGTTTTTT. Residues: CASSLIYRGTGELFF.

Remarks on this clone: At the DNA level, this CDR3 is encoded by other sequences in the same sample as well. CDR3 protein: CASSFGTGGGGANVLTF. Written as DNA, the CDR3 is TGCGCCAGCAGCTTCGGGACAGGGGGCGGGGGGGCCAACGTCCTGACTTTC. The rearrangement joins TRBV5-1 to TRBJ2-6; 12 nucleotides agree with TRBD1. Germline V gene lookup returns CDR1 SGHRS and CDR2 YFSETQ. Losses at the gene ends were 2 bases for V and 4 bases for J; bases not matched to a gene: 4. This CDR3 comprises 17 residues.

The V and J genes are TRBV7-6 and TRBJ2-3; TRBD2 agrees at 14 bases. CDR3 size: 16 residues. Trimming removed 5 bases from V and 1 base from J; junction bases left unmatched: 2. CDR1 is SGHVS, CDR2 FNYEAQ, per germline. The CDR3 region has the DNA TGTGCCAGCAGCCTGGGACTAGCGGGAGGCACAGATACGCAGTATTTT. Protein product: CASSLGLAGGTDTQYF.